A single sample gave rise to the 9 T cell receptor beta chains below, sequenced in a study of CD8 T cells in Susac syndrome. After extraction with the RNeasy kit, about 0.45 to 1 ug of the RNA was reverse transcribed using random hexamers. Each CDR3 protein is one row after TCRdb ran MiXCR on the immunoSEQ multiplex PCR reads. The sample shows roughly 120,000 distinct CDR3 sequences, 90% to 95% of them seen only once. The sequencing input was CD8+ T cells from PBMCs. The receptors were sampled from a human donor with multiple sclerosis.

CDR3 nucleotide sequence: TGTGCCAGCAGTTTAGGGGCCTGGGAGACCCAGTACTTC. This gives the protein CASSLGAWETQYF. The V call is TRBV6-2 or TRBV6-3, the J call TRBJ2-5, with TRBD1 as a possible D gene (5 bases). Trimming removed 4 bases from V and 5 bases from J, with 11 bases in between. Germline values: CDR1 MNHEY, CDR2 SVGEGT. This CDR3 has 13 amino acids.

The gene calls are TRBV5-6 and TRBJ2-5; no definite D call. This CDR3 contains 13 residues. Germline V gene data show CDR1 as SGHDT and CDR2 as YYEEEE. Trimming took 0 bases from V and 1 from J, leaving 4 bases between them. The CDR3 here is CASSLGAQETQYF. CDR3 in DNA: TGTGCCAGCAGCTTGGGGGCCCAAGAGACCCAGTACTTC.

The chain has TRBV29-1 and TRBJ2-2; D possibly corresponds to TRBD1 (6 bases). In germline, CDR1 is SQVTM, CDR2 ANQGSEA. Trimming left V 4 bases short and J 2 bases short, with 23 bases between. The CDR3 consists of 18 residues. The CDR3 here is CSVVISDSEKTNTGELFF. CDR3 in DNA: TGCAGCGTTGTTATCTCGGACAGCGAAAAGACTAACACCGGGGAGCTGTTTTTT.

This clonotype was counted a few times. The chain combines TRBV6-1 with TRBJ2-4, with 7 bases aligning to TRBD1. The CDR3 is made up of 13 amino acids. Germline-derived CDR1 and CDR2 are MNHNS and SASEGT. The V segment lost 3 bases and the J segment 8 bases; nucleotides outside the gene matches: 4. CDR3 loop: CASSETGLYIQYF. The CDR3 DNA sequence: TGTGCCAGCAGTGAGACAGGGCTGTACATTCAGTACTTC.

This clonotype was recorded a few times. The V gene is TRBV5-1, the J gene TRBJ1-4, with a tentative D call TRBD1 (6 bases). Germline lookup yields CDR1 SGHRS and CDR2 YFSETQ. Trimming shortened V by 0 bases and J by 5 bases, and 17 bases separated the two germline ends. The CDR3 has 17 amino acids. This CDR3 is CASSLVSVDRLNEKLFF. The CDR3, as DNA: TGCGCCAGCAGCTTGGTATCTGTCGACAGGCTAAATGAAAAACTGTTTTTT. Full variable domain (outside the CDR3, taken from reference TRBV5-1 and TRBJ1-4): KAGVTQTPRYLIKTRGQQVTLSCSPISGHRSVSWYQQTPGQGLQFLFEYFSETQRNKGNFPGRFSGRQFSNSRSEMNVSTLELGDSALYLCASSLVSVDRLNEKLFFGSGTQLSVL.

CDR3 in DNA: TGCAGTGCTAGAGTCCACGGGTACAATGAGCAGTTCTTC. Translated: CSARVHGYNEQFF. This chain links TRBV20-1 with TRBJ2-1; D gene unclear. The germline CDR1 and CDR2 sequences are DFQATT and SNEGSKA (reference sequence). The V end was cut by 1 base, the J end by 4 bases, with 8 bases between. The CDR3 spans 13 residues.

V usage is TRBV15 and J usage is TRBJ2-4; D may be TRBD1 (6 bases). Trimming stripped 3 bases from V and 2 bases from J, with 11 bases between. This CDR3 is built from 15 residues. Germline V gene data show CDR1 as LNHNV and CDR2 as YYDKDF (reference sequence). This chain's CDR3 is CATSSPQGSKNIQYF. CDR3 DNA: TGTGCCACCAGCAGTCCCCAGGGGTCCAAAAACATTCAGTACTTC.

The chain joins TRBV7-9 to TRBJ1-1; no reliable D call. Germline loops: CDR1 SEHNR, CDR2 FQNEAQ (reference sequence). The CDR3 loop spans 12 amino acids. V was cut by 9 bases and J by 1 base, with 9 bases left in between. The CDR3 DNA reads TGTGCCAGTGGAGTATGGAACACTGAAGCTTTCTTT. Its protein product is CASGVWNTEAFF.

The chain carries TRBV9 and TRBJ2-2, with 7 nucleotides matching TRBD1. The CDR3 is made up of 16 amino acids. The germline gives CDR1 SGDLS, CDR2 YYNGEE. The ends lost 4 bases at V and 1 base at J; junction bases unmatched: 7. The CDR3 reads CASSSTTGRNTGELFF. Here the CDR3 DNA reads TGTGCCAGCAGCTCGACGACAGGGCGGAACACCGGGGAGCTGTTTTTT.